These 7 T cell receptor beta chains originate from one sample sequenced in a study of T-cell memory formation after mild COVID-19. One entry per CDR3 protein results from TCRdb running MiXCR on the 5' RACE reads. The sample shows around 320,000 distinct CDR3 sequences, approximately 29% of them seen only once. Sequencing was performed on PBMCs or a T cell subset sorted from them (not recorded which). These receptors were obtained from an adult woman who had mild COVID-19 (a few samples of this study predate the infection). Cell type and time point are not known.

This clonotype was counted only a few times. The gene calls are TRBV20-1 and TRBJ2-1, with TRBD2 matching over 8 bases. Germline V CDR1 and CDR2: DFQATT, SNEGSKA (reference sequence). V shed 3 bases, J shed 8 bases, and the junction held 6 bases outside the gene matches. The CDR3 spans 13 residues. CDR3 region: CSASSGSVYEQFF. CDR3 sequence (DNA): TGCAGTGCTAGCAGCGGGAGTGTGTATGAGCAGTTCTTC.

The chain recombines TRBV14 with TRBJ2-5, with 9 bases aligning to TRBD1. The CDR3 sequence is 16 residues long. V shed 1 base and J 3 bases; nucleotides not matched to a gene: 6. In germline, CDR1 is SGHDN, CDR2 FVKESK. For the CDR3, the DNA is TGTGCCAGCAGCCAAGTTTCGACAGGGGGTAAAGAGACCCAGTACTTC. Amino acid sequence: CASSQVSTGGKETQYF.

The gene calls are TRBV5-1 and TRBJ2-1; 9 bases line up with TRBD2. The CDR3 consists of 15 residues. CDR1 is SGHRS, CDR2 YFSETQ, per germline. V was pared by 2 bases and J by 5 bases, with 5 bases of the junction left unmatched. Written as DNA, the CDR3 is TGCGCCAGCAGCTTTGGGCCTAGCGGGAACAATGAGCAGTTCTTC. The encoded protein is CASSFGPSGNNEQFF.

This clonotype showed up just a few times. The chain is built from TRBV24-1 and TRBJ2-1; D possibly corresponds to TRBD2 (7 bases). Germline V gene lookup returns CDR1 KGHDR and CDR2 SFDVKD. V gave up 2 bases and J gave up 7 bases, with 20 bases separating them. The CDR3 has 17 residues. Here the CDR3 reads CATSDSSWRGPGNEQFF. As DNA, the CDR3 is TGTGCCACCAGTGATTCCTCTTGGCGGGGGCCAGGGAATGAGCAGTTCTTC.

In its sample, this clonotype was seen many times. The genes are TRBV3-1 and TRBJ2-2; 10 bases are a match to TRBD2. With 4 bases clipped from V and 4 bases from J, the junction kept 15 bases outside the gene matches. Germline CDR1 is LGHDT and CDR2 is YNNKEL (reference sequence). CDR3 length: 19 residues. The CDR3 sequence: CASSPKETSGPGGTGELFF. CDR3 nucleotides: TGTGCCAGCAGCCCGAAAGAGACTAGCGGGCCGGGAGGCACCGGGGAGCTGTTTTTT.

This clonotype came up a few times. The rearrangement uses TRBV19 and TRBJ2-7; D is ambiguous. The germline V gene has CDR1 LNHDA and CDR2 SQIVND (reference sequence). V shed 8 bases and J shed 4 bases, with 18 bases lying between them. CDR3 length: 14 amino acids. In DNA, the CDR3 is TGTGCCAGTCGTGACGGTGGGCCCAGGTACGAGCAGTACTTC. Amino acids: CASRDGGPRYEQYF. Full variable domain (missing parts from reference TRBV19 and TRBJ2-7): DGGITQSPKYLFRKEGQNVTLSCEQNLNHDAMYWYRQDPGQGLRLIYYSQIVNDFQKGDIAEGYSVSREKKESFPLTVTSAQKNPTAFYLCASRDGGPRYEQYFGPGTRLTVT.

The genes are TRBV24-1 and TRBJ2-7, with D perhaps TRBD1 (5 bases). V was clipped by 3 bases and J by 0 bases, with 11 bases between them. There are 15 residues in the CDR3. Germline-derived CDR1 and CDR2 are KGHDR and SFDVKD. The CDR3 loop is CATSDGPGSSYEQYF. In nucleotides, the CDR3 is TGTGCCACCAGTGATGGACCAGGGTCCTCCTACGAGCAGTACTTC.